The text below deals with one T cell receptor beta chain. As yet, its antigen is unknown. Germline CDR1 is LNHDA and CDR2 is SQIVND (reference sequence). This CDR3 has 16 amino acids. This sample is drawn from a study of CXCR3-negative and CXCR3-positive naive CD8 T cells. Overall study results and limits: Partly lower CXCR3 expression followed cryopreservation, and most assays relied on fresh PBMCs. CXCR3-positive naive cells carried more hydrophobic TRB CDR3s than CXCR3-negative naive cells did. Memory cells differed in TRBV-TRBJ usage, but naive CXCR3-negative and CXCR3-positive cells had similar usage.

In preparing the TRB cDNA libraries, 5' RACE with UMI labels was used. TCRdb reprocessed the 5' RACE reads and keeps a single row for each CDR3 protein, giving no DNA. The sample yields 120,000 or so distinct CDR3 sequences, of which the top ten take up about 0.54%. This clonotype originated in a human donor in good health. Some clones in this sample may be carry-over from other donors' samples. The sequenced sample consisted of naive CXCR3+ CD8+ T cells from blood. The subset: CD45RO-CCR7+CD27+CD95- naive CD8+ T cells expressing CXCR3 (TNR3+). V and J are TRBV19 and TRBJ2-7; TCRdb outputs TRBD1, but without DNA this stays unchecked. CDR3 loop: CASSIGAGQENYEQYF.